This TCR beta chain was retrieved from a study of T-cell reconstitution after alpha-beta-depleted transplantation in children. This clonotype was counted between two and nine times. Its antigen is unidentified. The CDR3 sequence is 15 residues long. Looked up from germline, CDR1 is DFQATT and CDR2 is SNEGSKA (reference sequence). Trimming left V 4 bases short and J 0 bases short, with 12 bases between. Whole-study findings and limits: For some patients, TCRbeta diversity was high at day 60 because of recipient T cells and thymic progenitors that survived. By one year post-transplant, T-cell counts and diversity largely arose from T cells that were newly produced.

A TCRbeta library incorporating unique molecular identifiers was prepared. TCRdb ran MiXCR on the PCR reads and lists one entry per CDR3 protein. The sample shows about 980,000 distinct CDR3 sequences, roughly 29% of them seen only once. The clonotype originates from a boy less than two years old who had a stem cell transplant for SCID, so the T cells may come from the graft donor. This specimen consisted of PBMCs, mostly from graft donor cells, obtained 360 days after TCRalphabeta/CD19-depleted stem cell transplant. The chain has TRBV20-1 and TRBJ2-2; maybe TRBD1 (5 bases). CDR3 DNA: TGCAGTGCTAAGAAAGGGGTTGCGAACACCGGGGAGCTGTTTTTT. It encodes CSAKKGVANTGELFF.